This T cell receptor (beta chain) comes out of a study of cytomegalovirus exposure and HLA in healthy donors. Study information: For the roughly 400 genotyped donors, roughly 80% fell within the Caucasian-associated ancestry cluster.

This PCR relied on a set of 60 Vbeta primers and 13 Jbeta primers. Generated by immunoSEQ multiplex PCR, the TCRdb table keeps only in-frame clones and is missing some. The sample lists about 200,000 clones, approximately 86% occurring once. The V gene's germline CDR1 is SGHKS and CDR2 YYEKEE (reference sequence). With V trimmed by 0 bases and J by 6 bases, 5 bases remained unmatched. The CDR3 is made up of 15 amino acids. Source material: PBMCs. This clonotype was obtained from a young woman in good health and CMV-seronegative. The V and J genes are TRBV5-5 and TRBJ2-1, with 8 nucleotides matching TRBD1. The CDR3 protein is CASSLVRGLRNEQFF. Here the CDR3 DNA reads TGTGCCAGCAGCTTGGTCAGGGGGCTCCGCAATGAGCAGTTCTTC.